This section outlines one TCR beta chain sequence together with its context. This clonotype has a count of ten or more. Its antigen specificity is not known. Within one base of it there is no much larger clone, and no base qualities were kept. From the germline V gene, CDR1 is SGHVS and CDR2 is FQNEAQ. V was cut back by 0 bases and J by 5 bases, leaving a gap of 4 bases between them. Including the terminal cysteine and phenylalanine, the CDR3 comprises 13 residues. Just CDR3 DNA is preserved here, 39 bases in frame from base 1. This specimen's treatment or condition label, per the study, means: in vitro stimulation with specific CMV peptide epitopes to enrich CMV-specific T cells. The sample belongs to a study of T cell repertoires in cytomegalovirus infection (dated by TCRdb to between 2018 and 2021). Study-level background: Peptide stimulations targeted recently identified HLA-C-restricted CMV epitopes, whose presentation resists viral immunomodulation, together with well-studied HLA-B-restricted epitopes. Donor HLA type was relevant to the analysis, because carriage of CMV infection together with the matching HLA type was indicated by public TCR beta signatures. Study-level results and caveats: In both this cohort and an independent cohort of several hundred donors, the cumulative frequency of public TCR beta family members distinguished carriers of CMV infection plus the relevant HLA type. The ex vivo response was dominated by HLA-C-restricted CMV-specific TCR beta clonotypes, and the single most frequent clonotype in two of eight donors was supplied by these HLA-C-restricted clonotypes.

Instrument used: Illumina HiSeq 1500. TCRdb reprocessing: public reads trimmed at Q25 with fastp, clones called with MiXCR, in-frame beta chains kept. All rows with the same CDR3 protein become a single entry with the most common DNA and genes. The sample table holds around 770,000 distinct CDR3 sequences, of which approximately 32% were seen once. Less than 15% of the sample rests with the top ten. The chain uses TRBV7-8 and TRBJ2-2, with the D gene not confidently named. The clonotype originates from a human donor in good health (CMV status not recorded). Some clones in this sample may be carry-over from other donors' samples. Here the sequenced sample was cultured CD8+ T cells from PBMCs, taken from culture after CMV antigen stimulation. CDR3 sequence: CASSLAVTGELFF. The sequence in DNA is TGTGCCAGCAGCTTAGCGGTGACCGGGGAGCTGTTTTTT. This CDR3, with the reference TRBV7-8 and TRBJ2-2 proteins standing in past its ends, gives the full variable domain GAGVSQSPRYKVAKRGQDVALRCDPISGHVSLFWYQQALGQGPEFLTYFQNEAQLDKSGLPSDRFFAERPEGSVSTLKIQRTQQEDSAVYLCASSLAVTGELFFGEGSRLTVL.